These 13 T cell receptor beta chains came from one sample sequenced in a study of T cells in Graves' hyperthyroidism and ophthalmopathy. Researchers amplified the TCR beta CDR3 regions from RNA transcripts. HTBI primers were the set used in a first-round RT-PCR of the TCR CDR3. TCRdb called the multiplex PCR reads again in MiXCR, with one record for every CDR3 protein. The table lists approximately 570,000 distinct CDR3 sequences, less than 20% of them singletons. The sequenced sample consisted of blood. The receptors here all came from a man aged 40-50 years with Graves' ophthalmopathy.

The CDR3 bases are TGTGCCAGCAGTTTTCGAGCAGGGGCTAACACTGAAGCTTTCTTT. Its translation is CASSFRAGANTEAFF. The chain links TRBV28 to TRBJ1-1; perhaps TRBD1 as D (6 bases). The CDR3 has 15 amino acids. V was clipped by 3 bases and J by 2 bases, with 13 bases between them. In germline, CDR1 is MDHEN, CDR2 SYDVKM.

This clonotype was recorded many times. The V and J genes are TRBV5-1 and TRBJ2-7, with D tentatively TRBD1 (6 bases). Trimming cost V 0 bases and J 5 bases, with 9 bases left between them. The CDR3 has 13 amino acids. The germline V gene encodes CDR1 SGHRS and CDR2 YFSETQ. The CDR3 DNA reads TGCGCCAGCAGCTTGGTACAGGGCCACGAGCAGTACTTC. Translated, it gives CASSLVQGHEQYF.

This clonotype was found many times. The J gene is TRBJ2-4, the V gene TRBV20-1; D not resolved. Germline V gene data show CDR1 as DFQATT and CDR2 as SNEGSKA (reference sequence). CDR3 length: 13 residues. Trimming cost V 8 bases and J 0 bases, with 11 bases left between them. The CDR3 protein is CSSMPQAKNIQYF. The CDR3 DNA sequence: TGCAGTAGCATGCCCCAAGCCAAAAACATTCAGTACTTC.

The J gene is TRBJ2-1, the V gene TRBV19; TRBD2 aligns across 11 bases. The V and J ends lost 3 bases and 10 bases, in that order; junction bases with no gene match: 11. This CDR3 is built from 16 residues. Germline-derived CDR1 and CDR2 are LNHDA and SQIVND (reference sequence). The CDR3 DNA is TGTGCCAGTAGTATTTCGGGCCTAGCGGGAGGTAGGGAGCAGTTCTTC. Translated: CASSISGLAGGREQFF.

The chain employs TRBV19 and TRBJ1-2, with a possible D match to TRBD1 (5 bases). V was shortened by 9 bases and J by 1 base, with 18 bases between the two germline ends. The CDR3 sequence is 15 residues long. Per germline, CDR1 LNHDA and CDR2 SQIVND (reference sequence). Here the CDR3 reads CASRSLGTFNYGYTF. As DNA, the CDR3 is TGTGCCAGCCGTAGCCTCGGGACTTTTAACTATGGCTACACCTTC.

This clonotype appeared many times. V is TRBV20-1 and J is TRBJ2-7; no clear D gene. Per germline, CDR1 DFQATT and CDR2 SNEGSKA (reference sequence). This CDR3 comprises 10 residues. V was cut by 3 bases and J by 6 bases, with 6 bases left in between. The CDR3 protein is CSASRGEQYF. The CDR3 region has the DNA TGCAGTGCTAGCAGAGGCGAGCAGTACTTC.

This chain links TRBV24-1 with TRBJ2-6; D is tentatively TRBD1 or TRBD2 (5 bases each). V lost 4 bases and J lost 0, with 15 bases in between. The germline CDR1 and CDR2 sequences are KGHDR and SFDVKD. There are 18 residues in the CDR3. For the CDR3, the DNA is TGTGCCACCAGTGAGAACCCGGGACGCGGCTCTGGGGCCAACGTCCTGACTTTC. Protein product: CATSENPGRGSGANVLTF.

This clonotype was counted a few times. The chain recombines TRBV7-9 with TRBJ2-2, with 7 bases that match TRBD1. This CDR3 contains 18 residues. Germline lookup yields CDR1 SEHNR and CDR2 FQNEAQ (reference sequence). V was pared by 3 bases and J by 1 base, with 11 bases of the junction left unmatched. The CDR3 protein is CASSFPILRQGNTGELFF. The CDR3 nucleotides are TGTGCCAGCAGCTTCCCAATCCTCCGACAGGGGAACACCGGGGAGCTGTTTTTT.

Ten or more counts support this clonotype. The chain is built from TRBV28 and TRBJ2-5; either TRBD1 or TRBD2 may fit D (5 bases each). CDR3 size: 13 residues. V lost 7 bases and J 7 bases, leaving 16 bases between the germline ends. Germline V lookup: CDR1 MDHEN, CDR2 SYDVKM. The CDR3 here is CASKGTGWATQYF. For the CDR3, the DNA is TGTGCCAGCAAGGGGACCGGTTGGGCGACCCAGTACTTC.

There are many counts of this clonotype. The chain is built from TRBV6-2 or TRBV6-3 and TRBJ2-7; no reliable D call. The length of the CDR3 is 15 residues. Per germline, CDR1 MNHEY and CDR2 SVGEGT. V lost 0 bases and J 2 bases, leaving 11 bases between the germline ends. CDR3 coding DNA: TGTGCCAGCAGTTACTCCCCGGGCAGCACCTACGAGCAGTACTTC. It specifies CASSYSPGSTYEQYF.

Remarks on this clonotype: The conserved final phenylalanine or tryptophan is absent from the CDR3, which likely points to a read error. V and J are TRBV24-1 and TRBJ2-3; no clear D. CDR3 length: 15 residues. Trimming cost V 3 bases and J 2 bases, with 11 bases left between them. CDR1 and CDR2 from the germline V gene are KGHDR and SFDVKD. In DNA, the CDR3 is TGTGCCACCAGTGATCCACGTGCACACACAGATACGCAGTATCTT. Its protein product is CATSDPRAHTDTQYL.

In this sample, this clonotype turned up a few times. V usage is TRBV28 and J usage is TRBJ2-4; TRBD2 matches 9 bases. Germline V gene data show CDR1 as MDHEN and CDR2 as SYDVKM. The CDR3 sequence is 17 residues long. The junction had 13 bases not matched to a gene; V was cut back by 3 bases and J by 7 bases. DNA of the CDR3: TGTGCCAGCAGTTTCCAAATGGGCGGGGGGGCCGGGAACATTCAGTACTTC. Its protein product is CASSFQMGGGAGNIQYF.

The chain employs TRBV5-1 and TRBJ1-2; TRBD1 agrees at 8 bases. Germline-derived CDR1 and CDR2 are SGHRS and YFSETQ. V shed 0 bases, J shed 5 bases, and the junction held 15 bases outside the gene matches. The CDR3 is made up of 18 amino acids. CDR3 DNA sequence: TGCGCCAGCAGCTTGGCCGGGGGACAGGTACGGACTATGTATGGCTACACCTTC. Its protein product is CASSLAGGQVRTMYGYTF.